This T cell receptor beta chain was captured by sequencing in a study of CD8+ T cells in alopecia areata. Extraction and reverse transcription of RNA yielded cDNA as the sequencing template. The data were produced by immunoSEQ multiplex PCR, yet TCRdb's version contains in-frame clones alone and is incomplete. The table has 110,000 to 150,000 clones, roughly 58% seen once. Trimming cost V 10 bases and J 6 bases, with 13 bases left between them. CDR1 and CDR2 from the germline V gene are MGHDK and SYGVNS. This CDR3 region has 12 residues. This clone was counted once. The material sequenced was CD8+ T cells sorted from blood. This receptor was taken from a human donor in good health. The V call is TRBV25-1, the J call TRBJ2-1; the D gene is possibly TRBD1 (7 bases). CDR3 loop: CATRQGGNEQFF. The CDR3 region has the DNA TGTGCCACGCGACAGGGAGGCAATGAGCAGTTCTTC.